This T cell receptor beta chain was observed in a study of CD8 T cells in ankylosing spondylitis. The study, taken as a whole, reports: Disease-linked clones reportedly showed significant enrichment in matched ankylosing spondylitis synovial fluid. Blood from ankylosing spondylitis patients appeared to carry a characteristic roughly eight-variant TCR beta motif.

V lost 3 bases, J lost 7 bases, and 18 bases lay in between. The CDR3 length is 14 residues. Germline V gene lookup returns CDR1 DFQATT and CDR2 SNEGSKA (reference sequence). Concerning this clonotype itself: Its target is not known.

Generation of TCR beta libraries employed quantitative 5'-RACE incorporating molecular barcodes. Using its own MiXCR run on the 5' RACE reads, TCRdb lists one record per CDR3 protein. The sample contains 350,000 to 450,000 distinct CDR3 sequences, roughly 22% of which appear only once. The chain recombines TRBV20-1 with TRBJ1-2; D uncertain. This TCR was recovered from a male donor with ankylosing spondylitis or in good health (not recorded which). Material for sequencing was blood, either unsorted or a sorted T cell fraction (not recorded which). The CDR3 coding sequence is TGCAGTGCTAGGACGGCACCTAGTAATGGTGGCTACACCTTC. This translates into CSARTAPSNGGYTF.